This is a list of T cell receptor beta chains from one sample in a study of blood T cell repertoires in COVID-19. Sequencing used immunoSEQ multiplex PCR; TCRdb keeps in-frame clones, though not all of them. The sample lists around 200,000 clones, 80% to 90% occurring once. Sequencing was done on a sample of peripheral blood. The origin of the receptors is a man in his 60s with acute or convalescent COVID-19. The CDR3 runs from the conserved cysteine through the conserved F or W. Fields, in order: clone size, D gene, V gene, J gene, CDR3 DNA, CDR3 protein. The D gene is left open where the match is weak. Expanded clones get a size class; other rows say once, few or many, or leave the size out.

NA	NA	TRBV19	TRBJ1-2	TGTGCCAGTTCCCTCGGTCCTTATGGCTACACCTTC	CASSLGPYGYTF
NA	TRBD2	TRBV2	TRBJ2-1	TGTGCCAGCGGGGCCGGGACTAGCGGTTACAATGAGCAGTTCTTC	CASGAGTSGYNEQFF
NA	TRBD2	TRBV19	TRBJ2-2	TGTGCCAGTCTTCGACTAGCCGGTACCGGGGAGCTGTTTTTT	CASLRLAGTGELFF
NA	NA	TRBV7-9	TRBJ1-4	TGTGCCAGCAGCTTATCAGGGTCCAGCGAAAAACTGTTTTTT	CASSLSGSSEKLFF
NA	TRBD1	TRBV7-3	TRBJ2-1	TGTGCCAGCAGCTTAGTAGGGGGCTCTAACAATGAGCAGTTCTTC	CASSLVGGSNNEQFF
once	NA	TRBV10-3	TRBJ2-3	TGTGCCATCAGTGAATCCCTAGCTCAGAGGAAGGGCACAGATACGCAGTATTTT	CAISESLAQRKGTDTQYF
few	TRBD2	TRBV27	TRBJ2-2	TGTGCCAGCAGTCCTAGCGGGAGCGAAACCGGGGAGCTGTTTTTT	CASSPSGSETGELFF
NA	TRBD2	TRBV20-1	TRBJ2-3	TGCAGTGCTAGTCCCAGGACTAGCGGTCGAACCACAGATACGCAGTATTTT	CSASPRTSGRTTDTQYF
NA	TRBD1	TRBV5-1	TRBJ2-7	TGCGCCAGCAGCTTATGGGACAGCTCCTACGAGCAGTACTTC	CASSLWDSSYEQYF
NA	NA	TRBV6-4	TRBJ2-2	TGTGCCAGCACTTACAATACGAACACCGGGGAGCTGTTTTTT	CASTYNTNTGELFF
NA	NA	TRBV7-2	TRBJ1-1	TGTGCCAGCAGCTCTAGATTGAACACTGAAGCTTTCTTT	CASSSRLNTEAFF
NA	TRBD1	TRBV2	TRBJ1-4	TGTGCCAGCTATGCTCTCGGGACAGCTAATGAAAAACTGTTTTTT	CASYALGTANEKLFF
NA	NA	TRBV5-5	TRBJ1-1	TGTGCCAGCAGCTGGAGACAGACGAACACTGAAGCTTTCTTT	CASSWRQTNTEAFF
once	NA	TRBV5-1	TRBJ1-2	TGCGCCAGCAGCCCGGACACCCTACCGGACTATGGCTACACCTTC	CASSPDTLPDYGYTF
NA	TRBD1	TRBV7-2	TRBJ1-2	TGTGCCAGCAGCTCCCAGGGGGACAGAATGAACTATGGCTACACCTTC	CASSSQGDRMNYGYTF
NA	NA	TRBV6-4	TRBJ2-6	TGTGCCAGCAGTGGGACGGGGAACTCTGGGGCCAACGTCCTGACTTTC	CASSGTGNSGANVLTF
NA	TRBD1	TRBV6-5	TRBJ2-1	TGTGCCAGCATTACTACCCAGGGGGCGCCCAATGAGCAGTTCTTC	CASITTQGAPNEQFF
NA	NA	TRBV4-1	TRBJ1-5	TGCGCCAGCAGCCCCACAGGGATTAGCAATCAGCCCCAGCATTTT	CASSPTGISNQPQHF
NA	TRBD1	TRBV27	TRBJ2-1	TGTGCCAGCAGTCTCGCGGGACAGGCTTACAATGAGCAGTTCTTC	CASSLAGQAYNEQFF
NA	TRBD1	TRBV2	TRBJ1-3	TGTGCCAGCAGTTACCGCGGGACAGGGCTGGGAAACACCATATATTTT	CASSYRGTGLGNTIYF
NA	NA	TRBV15	TRBJ1-1	TGTGCCACCAGCAGAGATGAGCTTGGGAACACTGAAGCTTTCTTT	CATSRDELGNTEAFF
once	NA	TRBV19	TRBJ1-1	TGTGCCAGTAGTATAGATCGGGGAAAGGGCACTGAAGCTTTCTTT	CASSIDRGKGTEAFF
NA	NA	TRBV9	TRBJ2-3	TGTGCCAGCAGCGTAGGAGGGCGGAATACAGATACGCAGTATTTT	CASSVGGRNTDTQYF
NA	NA	TRBV7-9	TRBJ1-6	TGTGCCAGCAGCTTACAGGGGATGCTTCGATCACCCCTCCACTTT	CASSLQGMLRSPLHF
NA	NA	TRBV7-9	TRBJ1-1	TGTGCCAGCAGCCCTTCACTGAAAACTAAAGCGTACACTGAAGCTTTCTTT	CASSPSLKTKAYTEAFF
NA	NA	TRBV19	TRBJ1-5	TGTGCCAGTAAAGGGGCAGGGTTTGAGAATCAGCCCCAGCATTTT	CASKGAGFENQPQHF
NA	NA	TRBV18	TRBJ1-2	TGTGCCAGCTCACCAAGGGGATCCTATGGCTACACCTTC	CASSPRGSYGYTF
NA	TRBD2	TRBV15	TRBJ2-5	TGTGCCACCAGCAGAGATAGACTAGCGGGTAGCCAAGAGACCCAGTACTTC	CATSRDRLAGSQETQYF
NA	NA	TRBV10-2	TRBJ2-3	TGCGCCAGCAGTGAAGGCGGGATGGCGGGAGATACGCAGTATTTT	CASSEGGMAGDTQYF
NA	TRBD1	TRBV5-4	TRBJ1-6	TGTGCCAGCAGCTTTGACAGGGTGAGGTCACCCCTCCACTTT	CASSFDRVRSPLHF
NA	TRBD2	TRBV27	TRBJ2-7	TGTGCCAGCAGTTTATCGATGGGTGGGAGGGGCTCCTACGAGCAGTACTTC	CASSLSMGGRGSYEQYF
NA	TRBD1	TRBV14	TRBJ2-7	TGTGCCAGCAGCCACCAAACCGGGACAGGCCTCTACGAGCAGTACTTC	CASSHQTGTGLYEQYF
NA	TRBD1	TRBV12-3/TRBV12-4	TRBJ1-4	TGTGCCAGCAGCCGACAGGGACCAATTTTGTTTTTT	CASSRQGPILFF
NA	TRBD1	TRBV27	TRBJ2-7	TGTGCCAGCAGTTGGGGAACAGGGGGCTCCTACGAGCAGTACTTC	CASSWGTGGSYEQYF
NA	TRBD1	TRBV10-1	TRBJ1-4	TGCGCCAGCAGTGGCCACAGGGGGCTGAGCGAAAAACTGTTTTTT	CASSGHRGLSEKLFF